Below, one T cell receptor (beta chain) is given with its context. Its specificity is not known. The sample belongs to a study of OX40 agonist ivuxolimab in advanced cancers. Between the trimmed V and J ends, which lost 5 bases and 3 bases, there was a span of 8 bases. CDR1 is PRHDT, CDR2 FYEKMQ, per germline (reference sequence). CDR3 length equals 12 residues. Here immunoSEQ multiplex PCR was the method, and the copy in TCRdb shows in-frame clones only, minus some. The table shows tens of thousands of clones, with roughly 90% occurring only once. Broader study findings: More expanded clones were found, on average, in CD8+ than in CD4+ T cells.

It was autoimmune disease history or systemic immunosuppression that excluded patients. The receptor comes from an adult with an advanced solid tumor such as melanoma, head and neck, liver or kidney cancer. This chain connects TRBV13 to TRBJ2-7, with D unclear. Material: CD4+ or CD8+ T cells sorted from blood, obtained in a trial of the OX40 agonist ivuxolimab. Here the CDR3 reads CASSLKNYEQYF. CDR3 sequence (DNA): TGTGCCAGCAGCCTTAAAAACTACGAGCAGTACTTC.